What follows are 18 T cell receptor beta chains derived from one specimen sequenced in a study of OX40 agonist ivuxolimab in advanced cancers. TCRdb's copy holds only in-frame clones and misses some; the assay was immunoSEQ multiplex PCR. Of 45,000 to 65,000 clones in the sample, around 77% were seen once. This specimen consisted of CD4+ or CD8+ T cells sorted from blood, obtained in a trial of the OX40 agonist ivuxolimab. These receptors originate from an adult with an advanced solid tumor such as melanoma, head and neck, liver or kidney cancer.

CDR3 nucleotide sequence: TGTGCCAGTAGTCTGGCAGGGACCTACGAGCAGTACTTC. Translated, it gives CASSLAGTYEQYF. The chain employs TRBV19 and TRBJ2-7, with a possible D match to TRBD1 (5 bases). V was cut by 5 bases and J by 2 bases, with 10 bases left in between. There are 13 residues in the CDR3. The germline CDR1 and CDR2 sequences are LNHDA and SQIVND (reference sequence).

This chain connects TRBV20-1 to TRBJ2-7; possible D gene TRBD1, 5 bases. Germline CDR1 and CDR2: DFQATT and SNEGSKA (reference sequence). The V end lost 7 bases, the J end lost 1 base, and 8 bases lay between the germline ends. The CDR3 is 11 residues long. CDR3 protein: CSVDKSYEQYF. The DNA for the CDR3 is TGCAGTGTGGACAAGTCCTACGAGCAGTACTTC.

In this sample, this clone turned up a few times. The chain uses TRBV6-6 and TRBJ1-5; no clear D. This CDR3 spans 15 amino acids. The V gene's germline CDR1 is MNHNY and CDR2 SVGAGI (reference sequence). With 7 bases removed from V and 2 bases from J, the gap between germline ends came to 15 bases. CDR3 sequence: CASNPGLQGNQPQHF. In DNA, the CDR3 is TGTGCCAGCAACCCAGGTCTTCAGGGCAATCAGCCCCAGCATTTT.

V gene TRBV19 combines with J gene TRBJ1-5, with D uncertain. V was shortened by 5 bases and J by 5 bases, with 13 bases between the two germline ends. The CDR3 runs 14 residues. Germline-derived CDR1 and CDR2 are LNHDA and SQIVND (reference sequence). The CDR3 region is CASSLRSSYQPQHF. The CDR3 DNA reads TGTGCCAGTAGTCTCCGCTCATCGTATCAGCCCCAGCATTTT.

The rearrangement uses TRBV5-1 and TRBJ1-6; unclear D gene. Germline CDR1 and CDR2: SGHRS and YFSETQ. CDR3 length equals 14 residues. Trimming cost V 1 base and J 8 bases, with 10 bases left between them. The CDR3 DNA sequence: TGCGCCAGCAGCTTGACGATGGGAGATTCACCCCTCCACTTT. This encodes CASSLTMGDSPLHF.

The V gene is TRBV18, the J gene TRBJ2-7; 7 nucleotides match TRBD1. Germline V lookup: CDR1 KGHSH, CDR2 LQKENI. V lost 1 base to trimming and J lost 3 bases; unmatched junction nucleotides: 3. CDR3 length: 14 amino acids. The CDR3 DNA reads TGTGCCAGCTCACCACTGGACAGGAACTACGAGCAGTACTTC. Translation: CASSPLDRNYEQYF.

This rearrangement joins TRBV19 to TRBJ2-5; TRBD1 matches at 7 bases. The assigned J gene may be wrong: the sequence end matches TRBJ2-7 better. CDR3 length: 16 residues. The germline V gene has CDR1 LNHDA and CDR2 SQIVND (reference sequence). CDR3 bases: TGTGCCAGTAGTATAGTTAACAGGGGTGACTCCTACGAGCAGTACTTC. It specifies CASSIVNRGDSYEQYF.

This chain links TRBV2 with TRBJ2-5, with 14 bases identical to TRBD2. Germline V CDR1 and CDR2: SNHLY, FYNNEI. CDR3 length: 18 amino acids. Germline trimming cut 8 bases from V and 3 bases from J; bases unmatched to any gene: 14. DNA for the CDR3: TGTGCCAGCGGGGGACCGACTAGCGGGAGGGCCTGGGAAGAGACCCAGTACTTC. The encoded protein is CASGGPTSGRAWEETQYF. The full variable domain, with the rest looked up from reference TRBV2 and TRBJ2-5, is EPEVTQTPSHQVTQMGQEVILRCVPISNHLYFYWYRQILGQKVEFLVSFYNNEISEKSEIFDDQFSVERPDGSNFTLKIRSTKLEDSAMYFCASGGPTSGRAWEETQYFGPGTRLLVL.

The chain joins TRBV5-1 to TRBJ2-3, with D unclear. Trimming removed 4 bases at V and 5 bases at J, with 8 bases between. Germline lookup yields CDR1 SGHRS and CDR2 YFSETQ. The CDR3 consists of 12 residues. The CDR3 DNA follows: TGCGCCAGCAGCCCGGGCCGAGATACGCAGTATTTT. This sequence encodes CASSPGRDTQYF.

The chain recombines TRBV4-3 with TRBJ1-2, with D hard to call. The V end was cut by 0 bases, the J end by 14 bases, with 19 bases between. Germline CDR1 reads LGHNA; CDR2 reads YSLEER. The CDR3 is 14 residues long. CDR3 DNA: TGCGCCAGCAGCCAAGATGGAGGCGCGGCTATGAGGACCTTC. It specifies CASSQDGGAAMRTF.

The V and J genes are TRBV7-3 and TRBJ2-2; D is possibly TRBD2 (5 bases). Trimming took off 4 bases at V and 5 bases at J, with 14 bases between the two ends. Germline lookup yields CDR1 SGHTA and CDR2 FQGTGA. CDR3 length: 15 amino acids. This CDR3 is CASSSNLAPTGELFF. The CDR3 DNA reads as TGTGCCAGCAGCTCCAATCTAGCTCCAACCGGGGAGCTGTTTTTT.

V is TRBV15 and J is TRBJ2-1; a possible D gene is TRBD2 (6 bases). The V gene's germline CDR1 is LNHNV and CDR2 YYDKDF (reference sequence). The CDR3 is made up of 17 amino acids. V lost 3 bases, J lost 1 base, and 16 bases lay in between. CDR3 loop: CATSSRAGRRSYNEQFF. Written as DNA, the CDR3 is TGTGCCACCAGCAGCCGTGCGGGGCGGAGATCCTACAATGAGCAGTTCTTC.

V gene TRBV7-9 combines with J gene TRBJ2-1; 9 positions agree with TRBD1. With V trimmed by 4 bases and J by 4 bases, 5 bases remained unmatched. Per the germline V gene, CDR1 is SEHNR and CDR2 is FQNEAQ (reference sequence). CDR3 size: 15 residues. Written as DNA, the CDR3 is TGTGCCAGCAGCTCGGGACAGGGAGGATACAATGAGCAGTTCTTC. Protein sequence: CASSSGQGGYNEQFF.

The CDR3 DNA sequence: TGTGCCAGCATGCGGGGGGAGACCCAGTACTTC. It codes for CASMRGETQYF. The chain combines TRBV2 with TRBJ2-5; the match to TRBD2 covers 7 bases. From germline, CDR1 is SNHLY and CDR2 FYNNEI. CDR3 length equals 11 residues. The V gene end was trimmed by 7 bases and the J gene end by 5 bases; junction bases not matched to a gene: 1.

This rearrangement joins TRBV5-4 to TRBJ2-7, with D possibly being TRBD1 (6 bases). The V gene lost 0 bases and the J gene lost 1 base, with 11 bases spanning the gap. CDR3 length equals 15 residues. The germline gives CDR1 SGHNT, CDR2 YYREEE (reference sequence). The CDR3 sequence is CASSLGGRGSYEQYF. The DNA of the CDR3 is TGTGCCAGCAGCTTGGGGGGCAGGGGTTCCTACGAGCAGTACTTC.

The CDR3 nucleotides are TGTGCCAGCAGTCAGGGGCAGGGGCAGTACTTC. This encodes CASSQGQGQYF. J is TRBJ2-7 and V is TRBV6-5; D possibly corresponds to TRBD1 (6 bases). The CDR3 totals 11 residues. In germline, CDR1 is MNHEY, CDR2 SVGAGI. V lost 5 bases and J lost 9, with 11 bases in between.

The V gene is TRBV7-6, the J gene TRBJ1-6; TRBD1 might be the D (5 bases). CDR1 and CDR2 (germline): SGHVS, FNYEAQ. V was trimmed by 1 base and J by 7 bases, leaving 11 bases between them. The CDR3 runs to 15 residues. The CDR3 reads CASSLVAGNNSPLHF. CDR3 bases: TGTGCCAGCAGCTTAGTGGCAGGGAACAATTCACCCCTCCACTTT.

In its sample, this clone was seen once. V usage is TRBV7-9 and J usage is TRBJ1-1; 8 nucleotides match TRBD1. The CDR3 length is 14 residues. In germline, CDR1 is SEHNR, CDR2 FQNEAQ (reference sequence). Losses at the gene ends were 1 base for V and 5 bases for J; bases not matched to a gene: 3. In DNA, the CDR3 is TGTGCCAGCAGCTTAGGGACAGGGTGGACTGAAGCTTTCTTT. It translates to CASSLGTGWTEAFF.